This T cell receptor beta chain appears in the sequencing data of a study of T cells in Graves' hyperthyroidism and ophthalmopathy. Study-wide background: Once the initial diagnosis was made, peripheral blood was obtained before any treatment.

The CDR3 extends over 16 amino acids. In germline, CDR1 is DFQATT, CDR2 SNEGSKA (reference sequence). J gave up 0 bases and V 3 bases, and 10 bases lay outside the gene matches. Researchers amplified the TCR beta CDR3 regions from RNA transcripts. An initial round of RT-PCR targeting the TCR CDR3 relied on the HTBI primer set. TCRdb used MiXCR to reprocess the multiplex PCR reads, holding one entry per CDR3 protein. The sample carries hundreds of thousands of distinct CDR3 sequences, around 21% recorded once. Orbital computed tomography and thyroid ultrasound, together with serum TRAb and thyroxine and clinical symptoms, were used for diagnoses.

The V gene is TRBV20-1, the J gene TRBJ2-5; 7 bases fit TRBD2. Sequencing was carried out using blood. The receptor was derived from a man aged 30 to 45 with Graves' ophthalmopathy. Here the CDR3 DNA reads TGCAGTGCTAGGTCTAAGTGGGAGGGGTACCAAGAGACCCAGTACTTC. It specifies CSARSKWEGYQETQYF.